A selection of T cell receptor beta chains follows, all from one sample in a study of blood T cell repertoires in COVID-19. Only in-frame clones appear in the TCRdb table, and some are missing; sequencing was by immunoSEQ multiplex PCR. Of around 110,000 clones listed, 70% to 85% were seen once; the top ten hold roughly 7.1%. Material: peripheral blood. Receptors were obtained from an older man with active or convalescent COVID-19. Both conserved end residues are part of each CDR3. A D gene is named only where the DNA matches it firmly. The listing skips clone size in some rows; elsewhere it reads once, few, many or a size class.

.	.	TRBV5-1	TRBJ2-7	TGCGCCAGCAGCACGGACATCAACTACGAGCAGTACTTC	CASSTDINYEQYF
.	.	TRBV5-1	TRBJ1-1	TGCGCCAGCAGTGGTGGGCTGAACACTGAAGCTTTCTTT	CASSGGLNTEAFF
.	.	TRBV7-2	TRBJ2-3	TGTGCCAGCAGCTTCGTGTCAGGGGTCAGGAGCACAGATACGCAGTATTTT	CASSFVSGVRSTDTQYF
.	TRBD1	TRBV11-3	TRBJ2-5	TGTGCCAGCAGCTCTCGGGACAGAAACCAAGAGACCCAGTACTTC	CASSSRDRNQETQYF
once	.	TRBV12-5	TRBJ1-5	TGTGCTAGTGGTTTGGGGACAGTGGGAAATCAGCCCCAGCATTTT	CASGLGTVGNQPQHF
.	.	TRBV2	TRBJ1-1	TGTGCCAGCAGCCTCAGGGAGGGGTTTACTGAAGCTTTCTTT	CASSLREGFTEAFF
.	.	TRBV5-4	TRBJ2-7	TGTGCCAGCAGCCCCGGACAAAGTTCCTACGAGCAGTACTTC	CASSPGQSSYEQYF
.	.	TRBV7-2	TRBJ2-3	TGTGCCAGCAGCTCGAACAGGGGGGGGGATACGCAGTATTTT	CASSSNRGGDTQYF
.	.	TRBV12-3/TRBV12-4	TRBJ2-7	TGTGCCAGCAGTTTCAGACAGGGAGGCGAGCAGTACTTC	CASSFRQGGEQYF
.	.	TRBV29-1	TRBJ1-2	TGCAGCGTTGCGGAGTATGGCTACACCTTC	CSVAEYGYTF
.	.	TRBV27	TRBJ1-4	TGTGCCAGCAGCTACTACGGACTCAAAGGTAGTAATGAAAAACTGTTTTTT	CASSYYGLKGSNEKLFF
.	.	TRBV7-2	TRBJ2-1	TGTGCCAGCAGCACGAACTTAGTGAATGAGCAGTTCTTC	CASSTNLVNEQFF
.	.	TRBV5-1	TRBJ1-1	TGCGCCAGCAGCTCGGAAACAGCGAACACTGAAGCTTTCTTT	CASSSETANTEAFF
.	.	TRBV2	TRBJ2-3	TGTGCCAGCAGTGTTCTTAGCACAGATACGCAGTATTTT	CASSVLSTDTQYF